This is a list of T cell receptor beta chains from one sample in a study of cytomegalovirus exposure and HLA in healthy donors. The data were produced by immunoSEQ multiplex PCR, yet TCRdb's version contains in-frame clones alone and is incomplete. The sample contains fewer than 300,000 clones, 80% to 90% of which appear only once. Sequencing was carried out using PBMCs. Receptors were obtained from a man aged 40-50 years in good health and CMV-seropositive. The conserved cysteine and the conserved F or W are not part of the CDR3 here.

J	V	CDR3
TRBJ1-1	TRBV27	ASSSIQGVNTEAF
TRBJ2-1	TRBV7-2	ASSQDRGPHEQF
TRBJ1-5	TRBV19	ASSIGRGFNQPQH
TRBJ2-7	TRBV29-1	SVVLMGAYYEQY
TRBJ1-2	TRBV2	ASSETGGLGYT
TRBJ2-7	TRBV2	ASRLGLAGNYEQY
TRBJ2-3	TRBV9	ASSVSADTQY
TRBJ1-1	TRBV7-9	SSSPRTGGAF
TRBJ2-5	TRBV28	ASSLWMTSGEGIQETQY
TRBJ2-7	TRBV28	ASTLGTRPPYEQY
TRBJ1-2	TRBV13	ATSRKGRQQGGYT
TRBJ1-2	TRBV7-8	ASSTIPGLYEGYT
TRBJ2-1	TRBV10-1	ASSGPPGNEQF
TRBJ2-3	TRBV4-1	ASSQANYNTDTQY
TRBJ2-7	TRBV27	ASSFRLAGEPYEQY
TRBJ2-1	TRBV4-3	ASSHEAFREGNEQF
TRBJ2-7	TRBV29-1	SVEETRSSYEQY